This T cell receptor beta chain was observed in a study of T cells in Graves' hyperthyroidism and ophthalmopathy. Concerning this clonotype itself: Mismatch with germline at one junction end may stem from a read error.

The CDR3 covers 13 residues. CDR1 is SNHLY and CDR2 is FYNNEI in the germline V gene. Amplification of TCR beta CDR3 regions was performed using RNA transcripts as template. RT-PCR in the first round (using the HTBI primer set) targeted the TCR CDR3. TCRdb called the multiplex PCR reads again in MiXCR, with one record for every CDR3 protein. The sample yields a few hundred thousand distinct CDR3 sequences, roughly 20% seen once. The chain carries TRBV2 and TRBJ1-2, with a possible D match to TRBD1 (5 bases). Sequencing used blood. This TCR came from a man aged 25 to 40 with Graves' ophthalmopathy. The CDR3 sequence: CASGTGTPYGHTF. CDR3 bases: TGTGCCAGCGGCACCGGGACCCCCTATGGCCACACCTTC.